This is a list of T cell receptor beta chains from one sample in a study of T cells in Graves' hyperthyroidism and ophthalmopathy. TCRdb redid the calling of the multiplex PCR reads with MiXCR, one entry per CDR3 protein. The sample includes roughly 510,000 distinct CDR3 sequences, around 21% of them seen just once. Sequenced material: blood. These receptor sequences come from a man younger than 30 with Graves' hyperthyroidism. Both conserved end residues are part of each CDR3. A D gene is named only where the DNA matches it firmly. For some rows the clone size is stated as once, few or many, or as a class when expanded; others skip it.

D | size | J | V | CDR3 | DNA
. | few | TRBJ1-1 | TRBV9 | CASSVGREDVEAFF | TGTGCCAGCAGCGTTGGCAGAGAAGATGTAGAAGCTTTCTTT
. | many | TRBJ1-1 | TRBV12-3/TRBV12-4 | CASSLEPGLSLVEAFF | TGTGCCAGCAGTTTAGAACCAGGGTTGTCGCTAGTTGAAGCTTTCTTT
. | many | TRBJ1-1 | TRBV6-1 | CASSEGGWRNTEAFF | TGTGCCAGCAGTGAAGGAGGGTGGAGGAACACTGAAGCTTTCTTT
TRBD2 | few | TRBJ2-5 | TRBV9 | CASSPLGSGTLPRTQYF | TGTGCCAGCAGCCCCTTAGGAAGCGGGACTCTACCGCGGACCCAGTACTTC
TRBD2 | many | TRBJ2-7 | TRBV6-2/TRBV6-3 | CASSSWEGNYEQYF | TGTGCCAGCAGTTCCTGGGAGGGAAACTACGAGCAGTACTTC
. | few | TRBJ1-1 | TRBV29-1 | CSVEEEGGFTEAFF | TGCAGCGTTGAAGAAGAGGGGGGGTTCACTGAAGCTTTCTTT
TRBD1 | . | TRBJ1-2 | TRBV12-3/TRBV12-4 | CASSPTGGAWGYTF | TGTGCCAGCAGCCCTACAGGGGGCGCGTGGGGCTACACCTTC
TRBD1 | many | TRBJ1-1 | TRBV6-5 | CASSIRTGLRTEAFF | TGTGCCAGCAGTATACGGACAGGACTGCGCACTGAAGCTTTCTTT
. | . | TRBJ2-7 | TRBV28 | CASRPTGPYEQYF | TGTGCCAGCCGACCGACCGGACCCTACGAGCAGTACTTC
. | many | TRBJ2-7 | TRBV2 | CASSGPSRSYEQYF | TGTGCCAGCAGTGGCCCGTCGCGGTCCTACGAGCAGTACTTC
TRBD1 | many | TRBJ1-5 | TRBV27 | CASSLSGTDQPQHF | TGTGCCAGCAGTTTATCCGGGACAGATCAGCCCCAGCATTTT
. | many | TRBJ1-5 | TRBV19 | CASSIDLSQSQHF | TGTGCCAGTAGTATAGACCTTTCTCAATCCCAGCATTTT
TRBD1 | many | TRBJ2-7 | TRBV28 | CASSHTGTGGLEQYF | TGTGCCAGCAGTCATACGGGGACAGGGGGACTAGAGCAGTACTTC
TRBD1 | few | TRBJ1-1 | TRBV12-3/TRBV12-4 | CASRVNQGADTEAFF | TGTGCCAGCAGGGTTAACCAGGGGGCAGACACTGAAGCTTTCTTT
TRBD1 | many | TRBJ2-7 | TRBV28 | CASDGQGDEQYF | TGTGCCAGCGATGGACAGGGGGACGAGCAGTACTTC
. | many | TRBJ1-3 | TRBV12-3/TRBV12-4 | CASSWAGASGNTIYF | TGTGCCAGCAGCTGGGCGGGGGCCTCTGGAAACACCATATATTTT
TRBD2 | few | TRBJ2-5 | TRBV6-5 | CASSYSGTSRQETQYF | TGTGCCAGCAGTTATTCGGGGACTAGCAGACAAGAGACCCAGTACTTC
. | many | TRBJ1-5 | TRBV5-1 | CASSFSMGQPQHF | TGCGCCAGCAGCTTTAGCATGGGTCAGCCTCAGCATTTT
TRBD1 | few | TRBJ2-3 | TRBV7-6 | CASSLLGGETDTQYF | TGTGCCAGCAGCTTATTAGGGGGCGAGACAGATACGCAGTATTTT
TRBD1 | many | TRBJ2-7 | TRBV20-1 | CSAPGQGWGEQYF | TGCAGTGCCCCCGGACAGGGGTGGGGCGAGCAGTACTTC
. | . | TRBJ1-6 | TRBV30 | CAWVEGVGALHF | TGTGCCTGGGTGGAAGGGGTCGGAGCCCTCCACTTT
TRBD1 | few | TRBJ1-2 | TRBV30 | CAWTDRGPTGVYGYTF | TGTGCCTGGACCGACAGGGGACCCACGGGGGTCTATGGCTACACCTTC
. | few | TRBJ2-1 | TRBV19 | CASTANHYNEQFF | TGTGCCAGTACCGCAAACCACTACAATGAGCAGTTCTTC
. | many | TRBJ1-5 | TRBV6-1 | CASSDGFSNQPQHF | TGTGCCAGCAGTGATGGATTTAGCAATCAGCCCCAGCATTTT
. | many | TRBJ2-2 | TRBV27 | CASSLTRWNSGELFF | TGTGCCAGCAGTTTAACCAGGTGGAATTCGGGGGAGCTGTTTTTT
TRBD1 | many | TRBJ2-7 | TRBV7-2 | CASSLYRGEQYF | TGTGCCAGCAGCTTATACAGGGGAGAGCAGTACTTC
. | many | TRBJ1-2 | TRBV5-1 | CASSFSPDSRGGYTF | TGCGCCAGCAGCTTTTCTCCGGACTCCCGAGGTGGCTACACCTTC
. | . | TRBJ2-2 | TRBV20-1 | CSALPFINPNTGELFF | TGCAGTGCCCTACCGTTTATTAATCCGAACACCGGGGAGCTGTTTTTT
. | many | TRBJ2-7 | TRBV30 | CAWSVQGGPYEQYF | TGTGCCTGGAGTGTACAGGGTGGCCCCTACGAGCAGTACTTC